By proportion, the clone carrying this TCR delta chain is medium-sized (0.01 to 0.1%). The sample originates from a study of gamma-delta T cells after stem cell transplantation. V lost 3 bases, J lost 0 bases, and 9 bases stayed unmatched. Germline CDR1 is GEAIGNYY and CDR2 is EKD. The length of the CDR3 is 18 residues. TCRdb re-called clones from the RT-PCR reads using CATT. The table includes over a thousand delta-chain clones, roughly 5% detected once. Sample: gamma-delta T cells. This chain links TRDV2 with TRDJ1, with 13 bases matching TRDD3. This TCR was recovered from a human donor. It is not recorded whose cells these are; they may come from a transplant donor. CDR3 region: CACDPLGDTRSYTDKLIF. The CDR3 DNA follows: TGTGCCTGTGACCCACTGGGGGATACGCGCTCGTACACCGATAAACTCATCTTT.